Shown below are 24 T cell receptor beta chains from a single sample sequenced in a study of blood T cell repertoires in COVID-19. TCRdb's table, derived via immunoSEQ multiplex PCR, lists solely in-frame clones and lacks some. The repertoire holds 110,000 to 150,000 clones, approximately 79% seen once, with approximately 3.5% in the top ten. The material sequenced was peripheral blood. These TCRs come from a man in his 60s with acute or convalescent COVID-19.

The chain employs TRBV11-2 and TRBJ2-6, with D uncertain. This CDR3 is 13 amino acids long. Between the trimmed V and J ends, which lost 6 bases and 0 bases, there was a span of 3 bases. Per the germline V gene, CDR1 is SGHAT and CDR2 is FQNNGV. The CDR3 sequence is CASSLSGANVLTF. The CDR3, as DNA: TGTGCCAGCAGTCTCTCTGGGGCCAACGTCCTGACTTTC.

As for this clone: Other DNA sequences in the same sample also yield this CDR3. The V call is TRBV28, the J call TRBJ2-7, with D tentatively TRBD2 (5 bases). The V end was cut by 6 bases, the J end by 3 bases, with 9 bases between. This CDR3 region has 12 residues. Germline CDR1 is MDHEN and CDR2 is SYDVKM. DNA of the CDR3: TGTGCCAGCAGGAGCGGAGTCTACGAGCAGTACTTC. Translated: CASRSGVYEQYF.

The chain has TRBV7-2 and TRBJ2-2; 7 bases map to TRBD2. The V gene end was trimmed by 0 bases and the J gene end by 5 bases; junction bases not matched to a gene: 0. This CDR3 contains 14 residues. The V gene's germline CDR1 is SGHTA and CDR2 FQGNSA. Here the CDR3 DNA reads TGTGCCAGCAGCTTAGCCGGGAGGACCGGGGAGCTGTTTTTT. It specifies CASSLAGRTGELFF.

The chain recombines TRBV3-1 (or the pseudogene TRBV3-2) with TRBJ2-5, with 7 bases fitting TRBD1. The CDR3 covers 17 residues. The germline CDR1 and CDR2 sequences are LGHDT and YNNKEL (reference sequence). After removal of 2 bases from V and 3 bases from J, the junction contained 12 bases not matched to a gene. This CDR3 reads CASSQSPSGGWKETQYF. In DNA, the CDR3 is TGTGCCAGCAGCCAATCCCCTTCAGGGGGATGGAAAGAGACCCAGTACTTC.

The chain recombines TRBV2 with TRBJ2-1; 7 nucleotides align to TRBD1. Trimming at V came to 4 bases and at J to 0 bases, leaving 21 bases not matched to a gene. Germline CDR1 is SNHLY and CDR2 is FYNNEI. The CDR3 runs 21 residues. CDR3: CASSAAQFLSARGPSYNEQFF. In DNA form, the CDR3 reads TGTGCCAGCAGTGCCGCTCAATTCCTAAGCGCAAGGGGGCCCTCCTACAATGAGCAGTTCTTC.

The chain employs TRBV19 and TRBJ1-2; possible D gene TRBD1, 5 bases. This CDR3 has 13 amino acids. Trimming cost V 6 bases and J 3 bases, with 11 bases left between them. CDR1 is LNHDA and CDR2 is SQIVND in the germline V gene (reference sequence). The CDR3 sequence is CASRPLTDYGYTF. CDR3 nucleotides: TGTGCCAGTAGACCCCTGACAGACTATGGCTACACCTTC.

This clone was recorded only once. The CDR3 DNA sequence: TGCGCCAGCAGCCAAGTAAAGAGCGGGAGGGAGACCCAGTACTTC. Its protein product is CASSQVKSGRETQYF. This sequence joins TRBV4-3 and TRBJ2-5, with 9 nucleotides matching TRBD2. After removal of 1 base from V and 5 bases from J, the junction contained 5 bases not matched to a gene. The CDR3 spans 15 residues. Looked up from germline, CDR1 is LGHNA and CDR2 is YSLEER.

The rearrangement uses TRBV9 and TRBJ1-6; 10 bases are a match to TRBD1. With V trimmed by 4 bases and J by 10 bases, 8 bases remained unmatched. Looked up from germline, CDR1 is SGDLS and CDR2 is YYNGEE. CDR3 length equals 15 residues. The CDR3 nucleotides read TGTGCCAGCAGCATCCAGGGACAGGGGAACTCACCCCTCCACTTT. It translates to CASSIQGQGNSPLHF.

This chain connects TRBV27 to TRBJ2-7; no reliable D call. CDR1 and CDR2 from the germline V gene are MNHEY and SMNVEV (reference sequence). V lost 3 bases and J lost 1, with 7 bases in between. The CDR3 is made up of 13 amino acids. The CDR3 bases are TGTGCCAGCAGTTTTGGCGGATCCTACGAGCAGTACTTC. It translates to CASSFGGSYEQYF.

The chain links TRBV27 to TRBJ1-2; 9 bases agree with TRBD1. J was trimmed by 4 bases and V by 6 bases; bases with no gene match: 3. In germline, CDR1 is MNHEY, CDR2 SMNVEV (reference sequence). CDR3 length: 13 amino acids. The CDR3 sequence is CASRLQGAYGYTF. Here the CDR3 DNA reads TGTGCCAGCAGATTACAGGGGGCCTATGGCTACACCTTC.

This clone was recorded once. This chain uses TRBV1 with TRBJ1-4; TRBD1, the table's D call, lacks a check against the DNA. TRBV1 is given as a pseudogene. The CDR3 is made up of 14 amino acids. Written as DNA, the CDR3 is TGCACCAGCAGCCAAGACAAGGGGGATGAAAAACTGTTTTTT. Its translation is CTSSQDKGDEKLFF.

The gene calls are TRBV7-9 and TRBJ2-6; D is perhaps TRBD1 (6 bases). The CDR3 has 17 residues. Trimming took 5 bases from V and 0 from J, leaving 14 bases between them. Per germline, CDR1 SEHNR and CDR2 FQNEAQ (reference sequence). CDR3 coding DNA: TGTGCCAGCAGCCCGACAGGTGGGGGCTCTGGGGCCAACGTCCTGACTTTC. Amino acids: CASSPTGGGSGANVLTF.

The rearrangement uses TRBV4-2 and TRBJ2-2, with TRBD1 identical over 7 bases. Germline CDR1 LGHNA, CDR2 YNFKEQ. Trimming removed 6 bases from V and 5 bases from J; junction bases left unmatched: 6. The CDR3 loop spans 14 amino acids. The CDR3 DNA sequence: TGTGCCAGCAGGGTACAGGGGTTAACCGGGGAGCTGTTTTTT. It codes for CASRVQGLTGELFF.

This chain connects TRBV10-3 to TRBJ1-4; D remains unclear. The CDR3 is made up of 13 amino acids. V gave up 6 bases and J gave up 5 bases, with 10 bases separating them. Germline assignment: CDR1 ENHRY and CDR2 SYGVKD. The CDR3 DNA reads TGTGCCATCAGCCTGGGCTCGAATGAAAAACTGTTTTTT. This gives the protein CAISLGSNEKLFF.

The rearrangement uses TRBV7-8 and TRBJ2-2; D gene unclear. Germline assignment: CDR1 SGHVS and CDR2 FQNEAQ. V gave up 7 bases and J gave up 4 bases, with 13 bases separating them. This CDR3 comprises 14 residues. This chain's CDR3 is CASINSRGTGELFF. The CDR3 nucleotides are TGTGCCAGCATCAATTCACGCGGCACCGGGGAGCTGTTTTTT.

This clone was counted a single time. The chain has TRBV11-2 and TRBJ1-5; 9 bases align to TRBD1. There are 16 residues in the CDR3. The V gene end was trimmed by 1 base and the J gene end by 8 bases; junction bases not matched to a gene: 9. Germline lookup yields CDR1 SGHAT and CDR2 FQNNGV. The DNA of the CDR3 is TGTGCCAGCAGCTTAGGTTTGGGGGACAGGGCTAAGCCCCAGCATTTT. Residues: CASSLGLGDRAKPQHF.

This clone has more than one count but fewer than ten. The rearrangement links TRBV11-3 to TRBJ2-1; 8 nucleotides agree with TRBD2. The CDR3 runs 16 residues. Germline CDR1 reads SGHNT; CDR2 reads YENEEA. The trim removed 0 bases at V and 9 bases at J, leaving 10 bases unmatched. The CDR3 sequence: CASSLDGGSGIGEQFF. The CDR3 DNA is TGTGCCAGCAGCTTAGATGGGGGTAGCGGGATCGGTGAGCAGTTCTTC.

V gene TRBV28 combines with J gene TRBJ1-2, with 7 bases aligning to TRBD1. J was trimmed by 8 bases and V by 5 bases; bases with no gene match: 2. Germline V gene sequence: CDR1 MDHEN, CDR2 SYDVKM. This CDR3 is 11 amino acids long. Here the CDR3 reads CASSDRVGYTF. DNA for the CDR3: TGTGCCAGCAGTGACAGGGTCGGCTACACCTTC.

V and J are TRBV6-1 and TRBJ1-5, with TRBD1 matching over 7 bases. Per the germline V gene, CDR1 is MNHNS and CDR2 is SASEGT. V dropped 3 bases and J dropped 4; count of bases not matched to a gene: 12. This CDR3 has 17 amino acids. As DNA, the CDR3 is TGTGCCAGCAGTGAGATATTACAGGGGTCGAGAAATCAGCCCCAGCATTTT. It codes for CASSEILQGSRNQPQHF.

The CDR3 loop is CASRLPSGANVLTF. The CDR3 nucleotides are TGTGCCAGCAGACTACCCTCTGGGGCCAACGTCCTGACTTTC. The V gene is TRBV7-8, the J gene TRBJ2-6; unclear D gene. There are 14 residues in the CDR3. The germline V and J ends were trimmed by 6 bases and 0 bases, with 6 bases remaining between them. The germline V gene encodes CDR1 SGHVS and CDR2 FQNEAQ.

This clone was counted between two and nine times. The V and J genes are TRBV5-6 and TRBJ2-7; 11 bases align to TRBD1. The J segment lost 3 bases and the V segment lost 3 bases, leaving 5 bases of the junction unmatched. Germline-derived CDR1 and CDR2 are SGHDT and YYEEEE. This CDR3 is 15 amino acids long. The chain's CDR3 is CASSSMGQGGYEQYF. In nucleotides, the CDR3 is TGTGCCAGCAGCTCGATGGGACAGGGGGGCTACGAGCAGTACTTC.

This clone was detected a few times. The J gene is TRBJ2-1, the V gene TRBV27; D possibly corresponds to TRBD2 (5 bases). The V end was cut by 4 bases, the J end by 1 base, with 11 bases between. CDR1 is MNHEY, CDR2 SMNVEV, per germline (reference sequence). The CDR3 consists of 15 residues. The CDR3 reads CASSSPERSYNEQFF. The CDR3 bases are TGTGCCAGCAGTTCTCCCGAGCGGTCCTACAATGAGCAGTTCTTC.

The chain is built from TRBV27 and TRBJ1-2; D possibly corresponds to TRBD1 (5 bases). This CDR3 spans 13 amino acids. Trimming removed 6 bases from V and 6 bases from J, with 14 bases in between. Germline CDR1 reads MNHEY; CDR2 reads SMNVEV (reference sequence). CDR3 coding DNA: TGTGCCAGCAGCTCTAACGGGGGGGATGGCTACACCTTC. Translating it yields CASSSNGGDGYTF.

This clone appeared a few times. CDR3 sequence reads: CASSRLAGETQYF. The DNA of the CDR3 is TGTGCCAGCAGTAGACTAGCGGGAGAGACCCAGTACTTC. V gene TRBV12-3 or TRBV12-4 combines with J gene TRBJ2-5; 10 bases match TRBD2. J was trimmed by 4 bases and V by 5 bases; bases with no gene match: 1. The CDR3 runs 13 residues.